Detailed here is one T cell receptor beta chain. What it binds is unknown. Trimming cost V 1 base and J 1 base, with 13 bases left between them. Germline CDR1 and CDR2: SGHTA and FQGNSA. CDR3 size: 17 residues. The table came from immunoSEQ multiplex PCR; TCRdb's copy has only in-frame clones and leaves some out. Of fewer than 80,000 clones in the sample, around 75% are singletons; the top ten hold approximately 8.4%. Relapses following autologous stem cell transplantation were seen in all patients, with brentuximab vedotin exposure varying. Responses achieved at best were complete response, partial response or progressive disease. This specimen belongs to a study of PD-1 blockade in classical Hodgkin lymphoma. Study results and limitations: Those achieving complete response showed baseline diversity like newly diagnosed patients.

The sample consisted of peripheral blood mononuclear cells (PBMCs), taken before the second cycle of nivolumab. The chain uses TRBV7-2 and TRBJ2-2; TRBD1 might be the D (6 bases). The sequence derives from a human donor with classical Hodgkin lymphoma. CDR3 protein: CASSLDGAGVNTGELFF. The DNA of the CDR3 is TGTGCCAGCAGCTTAGATGGGGCAGGGGTGAACACCGGGGAGCTGTTTTTT.